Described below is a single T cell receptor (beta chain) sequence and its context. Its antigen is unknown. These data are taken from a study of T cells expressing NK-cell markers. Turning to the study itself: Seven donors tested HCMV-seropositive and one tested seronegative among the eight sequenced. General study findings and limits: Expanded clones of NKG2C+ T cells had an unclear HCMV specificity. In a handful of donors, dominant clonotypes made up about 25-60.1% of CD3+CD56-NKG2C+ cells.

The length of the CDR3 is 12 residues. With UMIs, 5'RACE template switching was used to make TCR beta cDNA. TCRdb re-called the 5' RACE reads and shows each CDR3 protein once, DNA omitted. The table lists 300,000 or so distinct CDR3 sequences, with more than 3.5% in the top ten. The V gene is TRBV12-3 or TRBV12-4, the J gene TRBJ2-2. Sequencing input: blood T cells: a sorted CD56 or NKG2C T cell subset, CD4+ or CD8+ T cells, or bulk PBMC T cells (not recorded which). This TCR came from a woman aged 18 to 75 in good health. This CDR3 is CASSKNTGELFF.